This T cell receptor beta chain comes out of a study of cytomegalovirus exposure and HLA in healthy donors. Sequencing was performed with immunoSEQ multiplex PCR; in TCRdb, only in-frame clones are kept and a portion is missing. The table shows 200,000 to 250,000 clones, with about 90% occurring only once. Germline CDR1 reads SGHTA; CDR2 reads FQGNSA. CDR3 length: 13 residues. Trimming pared 4 bases from V and 7 bases from J, leaving 11 bases between. As regards this clone: Its antigen remains unidentified.

Broader study findings: Specificity for CMV antigens was confirmed in vitro for a few of the CMV-associated chains.

The chain links TRBV7-2 to TRBJ2-1; no clear D. The TCR was taken from a man younger than 35 in good health and CMV-seropositive. The sample comprised PBMCs. This chain's CDR3 is CASSYPSGNEQFF. CDR3 DNA sequence: TGTGCCAGCAGCTACCCGTCCGGGAATGAGCAGTTCTTC.